Listed here are 16 T cell receptor beta chains from one sample, sequenced in a study of cytomegalovirus exposure and HLA in healthy donors. PCR employed 60 Vbeta and 13 Jbeta primers. Using immunoSEQ multiplex PCR, the repertoire was profiled, and TCRdb retains in-frame clones only, with some absent. Here the sample spans roughly 200,000 clones, around 87% being singletons. Source material: PBMCs. Source of these receptors: a man between 25 and 39 years old in good health and CMV-seronegative.

The chain couples TRBV27 to TRBJ2-1, with 8 bases that match TRBD1. The ends lost 5 bases at V and 0 bases at J; junction bases unmatched: 3. Germline CDR1 MNHEY, CDR2 SMNVEV (reference sequence). The CDR3 extends over 15 amino acids. CDR3: CASSPTGGSYNEQFF. For the CDR3, the DNA is TGTGCCAGCAGTCCTACAGGGGGCTCCTACAATGAGCAGTTCTTC.

Only one count was recorded for this clone. CDR3 sequence reads: CAWGEGDSANTGELFF. The DNA of the CDR3 is TGTGCCTGGGGAGAGGGGGACAGCGCGAACACCGGGGAGCTGTTTTTT. The chain employs TRBV30 and TRBJ2-2, with 7 bases that match TRBD1. CDR3 length equals 16 residues. V trimming: 5 bases; J trimming: 0 bases; junction bases outside the gene matches: 9. Germline lookup yields CDR1 GTSNPN and CDR2 SVGIG (reference sequence). The full variable domain, with the rest looked up from reference TRBV30 and TRBJ2-2, is SQTIHQWPATLVQPVGSPLSLECTVEGTSNPNLYWYRQAAGRGLQLLFYSVGIGQISSEVPQNLSASRPQDRQFILSSKKLLLSDSGFYLCAWGEGDSANTGELFFGEGSRLTVL.

V and J are TRBV10-1 and TRBJ1-6; no clear D gene. Germline CDR1 is WNHNN and CDR2 is SYGVQD (reference sequence). The length of the CDR3 is 16 residues. Deletions cut 1 base from V and 0 bases from J, with 7 bases between. The CDR3 protein is CASSEFRSSYNSPLHF. The CDR3 DNA reads as TGCGCCAGCAGTGAGTTCCGCAGCTCCTATAATTCACCCCTCCACTTT.

CDR3 DNA sequence: TGTGCCAGCAGCTCCGCCCTTGCCGGGGTCAACTCCTACGAGCAGTACTTC. Translating gives CASSSALAGVNSYEQYF. The chain recombines TRBV7-9 with TRBJ2-7; weak D call: TRBD2 (5 bases). This CDR3 region has 17 residues. V lost 4 bases and J 0 bases, leaving 19 bases between the germline ends. CDR1 and CDR2 (germline): SEHNR, FQNEAQ (reference sequence). The variable domain in full, with the rest retrieved from reference TRBV7-9 and TRBJ2-7, is DTGVSQNPRHKITKRGQNVTFRCDPISEHNRLYWYRQTLGQGPEFLTYFQNEAQLEKSRLLSDRFSAERPKGSFSTLEIQRTEQGDSAMYLCASSSALAGVNSYEQYFGPGTRLTVT.

The chain recombines TRBV6-4 with TRBJ2-3; 10 nucleotides match TRBD2. Germline V gene lookup returns CDR1 MRHNA and CDR2 SNTAGT. V was pared by 5 bases and J by 2 bases, with 7 bases of the junction left unmatched. The CDR3 contains 16 residues. CDR3 DNA sequence: TGTGCCAGCAGTACCCTAGCGGGAGCTGCCACAGATACGCAGTATTTT. The encoded protein is CASSTLAGAATDTQYF.

This clone was picked up a small number of times. V and J are TRBV4-2 and TRBJ2-3; 12 nucleotides match TRBD2. Germline V gene lookup returns CDR1 LGHNA and CDR2 YNFKEQ. V lost 0 bases to trimming and J lost 11 bases; unmatched junction nucleotides: 6. This CDR3 comprises 15 residues. DNA for the CDR3: TGTGCCAGCAGCCAAGAAGCCGAACTAGCGGGAGGGCAGTATTTT. It specifies CASSQEAELAGGQYF.

This chain joins TRBV27 and TRBJ2-3; 10 nucleotides match TRBD2. The CDR3 sequence is 15 residues long. The junction had 5 bases not matched to a gene; V was cut back by 3 bases and J by 5 bases. Per the germline V gene, CDR1 is MNHEY and CDR2 is SMNVEV (reference sequence). The CDR3 DNA follows: TGTGCCAGCAGTTTTTTTAGCGGGGGGTTAGATACGCAGTATTTT. Protein: CASSFFSGGLDTQYF.

The gene calls are TRBV19 and TRBJ2-5; weak D call: TRBD2 (7 bases). V lost 6 bases and J lost 5, with 22 bases in between. This CDR3 contains 16 residues. CDR1 and CDR2 (germline): LNHDA, SQIVND (reference sequence). The CDR3 sequence: CASSPPRGGSGETQYF. CDR3 DNA sequence: TGTGCCAGTAGCCCCCCCCGCGGGGGCTCGGGGGAGACCCAGTACTTC.

The genes are TRBV27 and TRBJ2-5; D is possibly TRBD2 (6 bases). The CDR3 length is 16 residues. V gave up 5 bases and J gave up 4 bases, with 20 bases separating them. The V gene's germline CDR1 is MNHEY and CDR2 SMNVEV (reference sequence). DNA of the CDR3: TGTGCCAGCAGTATGTTAGCGGCCCTACGGGTAGAGACCCAGTACTTC. Translating gives CASSMLAALRVETQYF.

This CDR3 is CASSEGQIDEKLFF. The CDR3 nucleotides read TGTGCCAGCAGTGAGGGACAGATAGATGAAAAACTGTTTTTT. The J gene is TRBJ1-4, the V gene TRBV6-1; TRBD1 matches at 7 bases. Germline-derived CDR1 and CDR2 are MNHNS and SASEGT. This CDR3 spans 14 amino acids. The ends lost 3 bases at V and 6 bases at J; junction bases unmatched: 4.

The chain links TRBV5-4 to TRBJ2-2; TRBD1 matches at 7 bases. Germline V lookup: CDR1 SGHNT, CDR2 YYREEE (reference sequence). This CDR3 is 17 amino acids long. Germline trimming cut 2 bases from V and 1 base from J; bases unmatched to any gene: 8. The CDR3: CASSFEIRGKNTGELFF. For the CDR3, the DNA is TGTGCCAGCAGCTTTGAAATCAGGGGGAAGAACACCGGGGAGCTGTTTTTT.

This chain connects TRBV19 to TRBJ1-4, with 8 bases identical to TRBD1. Germline CDR1 reads LNHDA; CDR2 reads SQIVND (reference sequence). With 4 bases clipped from V and 3 bases from J, the junction kept 7 bases outside the gene matches. This CDR3 is built from 16 residues. CDR3 bases: TGTGCCAGTAGTAGAACGCAGGGGGCGGCTAATGAAAAACTGTTTTTT. Protein sequence: CASSRTQGAANEKLFF.

Comments on this clone: Distinct nucleotide sequences in the sample also encode this CDR3. This chain uses TRBV10-3 with TRBJ2-7; 12 positions match TRBD2. CDR1 and CDR2 from the germline V gene are ENHRY and SYGVKD. V was pared by 7 bases and J by 5 bases, with 6 bases of the junction left unmatched. This CDR3 is 14 amino acids long. CDR3 protein: CAIKPGLAGDEQYF. DNA for the CDR3: TGTGCCATCAAACCGGGACTAGCGGGCGACGAGCAGTACTTC.

The V call is TRBV2, the J call TRBJ2-7; tentatively, D is TRBD1 (6 bases). CDR1 and CDR2 from the germline V gene are SNHLY and FYNNEI. CDR3 size: 14 residues. V was trimmed by 10 bases and J by 4 bases, leaving 20 bases between them. This CDR3 is CATSTGYGIYEQYF. In DNA, the CDR3 is TGTGCCACCTCGACAGGCTACGGGATTTACGAGCAGTACTTC.

This rearrangement joins TRBV5-6 to TRBJ2-7, with D perhaps TRBD2 (5 bases). This CDR3 is built from 14 residues. With 5 bases removed from V and 4 bases from J, the gap between germline ends came to 16 bases. Germline CDR1 and CDR2: SGHDT and YYEEEE. For the CDR3, the DNA is TGTGCCAGCAGTCAGGACTCTAGAGTGTACGAGCAGTACTTC. Encoded protein: CASSQDSRVYEQYF.

V usage is TRBV6-5 and J usage is TRBJ1-4; 9 nucleotides agree with TRBD1. The CDR3 consists of 14 residues. Germline lookup yields CDR1 MNHEY and CDR2 SVGAGI. The junction had 7 bases not matched to a gene; V was cut back by 6 bases and J by 8 bases. The CDR3 region is CASSRDREGEKLFF. DNA of the CDR3: TGTGCCAGCAGCCGGGACAGGGAAGGGGAAAAACTGTTTTTT.